This entry features one T cell receptor (beta chain) sequence. CDR1 is SGHNT and CDR2 is YENEEA in the germline V gene. The CDR3 runs to 16 residues. The J segment lost 2 bases and the V segment lost 5 bases, leaving 3 bases of the junction unmatched. Researchers prepared the TCRbeta library using unique molecular identifiers, the study reports. TCRdb reanalysed the PCR reads using MiXCR and keeps one entry per CDR3 protein. The table records 400,000 to 500,000 distinct CDR3 sequences, 11% of them present only once. This sample stems from a study of T-cell reconstitution after alpha-beta-depleted transplantation in children.

V is TRBV11-3 and J is TRBJ2-1; 13 bases are a match to TRBD2. The sequence came from a human donor who donated a stem cell graft to a child with acute myeloid leukemia. The specimen comprised PBMCs from the stem cell graft donor, sampled from the stem cell graft. This chain's CDR3 is CASSPGTSGTYNEQFF. Here the CDR3 DNA reads TGTGCCAGCAGCCCCGGGACTAGCGGGACCTACAATGAGCAGTTCTTC. The complete variable domain, with remaining parts taken from reference TRBV11-3 and TRBJ2-1, reads EAGVVQSPRYKIIEKKQPVAFWCNPISGHNTLYWYLQNLGQGPELLIRYENEEAVDDSQLPKDRFSAERLKGVDSTLKIQPAELGDSAVYLCASSPGTSGTYNEQFFGPGTRLTVL.